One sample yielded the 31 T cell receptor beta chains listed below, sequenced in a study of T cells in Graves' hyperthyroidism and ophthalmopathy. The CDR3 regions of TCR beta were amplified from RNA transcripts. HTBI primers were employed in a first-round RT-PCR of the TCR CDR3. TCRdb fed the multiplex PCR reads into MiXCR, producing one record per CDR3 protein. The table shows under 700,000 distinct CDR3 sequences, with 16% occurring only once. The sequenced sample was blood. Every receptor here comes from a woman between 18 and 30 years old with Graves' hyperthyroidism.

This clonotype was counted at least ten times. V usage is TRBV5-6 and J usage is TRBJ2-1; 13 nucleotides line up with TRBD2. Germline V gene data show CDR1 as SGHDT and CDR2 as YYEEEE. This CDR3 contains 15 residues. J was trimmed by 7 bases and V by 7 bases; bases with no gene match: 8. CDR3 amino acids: CASGLWTSGRNEQFF. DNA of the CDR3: TGTGCCAGCGGCCTATGGACTAGCGGGAGAAATGAGCAGTTCTTC.

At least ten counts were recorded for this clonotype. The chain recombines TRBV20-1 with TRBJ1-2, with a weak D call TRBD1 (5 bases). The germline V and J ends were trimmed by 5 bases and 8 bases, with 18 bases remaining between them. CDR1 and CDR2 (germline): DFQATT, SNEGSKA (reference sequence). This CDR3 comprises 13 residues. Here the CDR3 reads CSAREEGNVGYTF. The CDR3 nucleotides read TGCAGTGCTCGGGAGGAGGGGAATGTAGGCTACACCTTC.

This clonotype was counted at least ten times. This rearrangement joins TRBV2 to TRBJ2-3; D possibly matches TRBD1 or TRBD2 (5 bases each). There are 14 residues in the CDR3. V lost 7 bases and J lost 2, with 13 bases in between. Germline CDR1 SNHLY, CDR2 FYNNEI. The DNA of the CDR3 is TGTGCCAGCACAGGGACCAGGAACACAGATACGCAGTATTTT. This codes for CASTGTRNTDTQYF.

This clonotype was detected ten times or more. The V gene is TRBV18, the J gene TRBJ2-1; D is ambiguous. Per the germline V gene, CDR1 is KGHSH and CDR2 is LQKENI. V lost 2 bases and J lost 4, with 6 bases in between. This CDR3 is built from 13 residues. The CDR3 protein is CASSPTVYNEQFF. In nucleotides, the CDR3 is TGTGCCAGCTCACCAACGGTATACAATGAGCAGTTCTTC.

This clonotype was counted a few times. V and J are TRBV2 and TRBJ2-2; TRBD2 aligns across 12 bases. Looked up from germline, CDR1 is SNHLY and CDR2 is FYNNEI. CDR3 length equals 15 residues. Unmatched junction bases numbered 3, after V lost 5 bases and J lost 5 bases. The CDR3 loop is CASSHGLAGTGELFF. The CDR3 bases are TGTGCCAGCAGTCACGGACTAGCGGGAACCGGGGAGCTGTTTTTT.

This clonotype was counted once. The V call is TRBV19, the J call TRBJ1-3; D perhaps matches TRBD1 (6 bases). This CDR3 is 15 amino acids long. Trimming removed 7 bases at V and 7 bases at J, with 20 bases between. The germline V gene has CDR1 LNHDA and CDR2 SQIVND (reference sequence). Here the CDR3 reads CASTVGGHYGNTIYF. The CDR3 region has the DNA TGTGCCAGTACCGTAGGGGGGCACTATGGGAACACCATATATTTT.

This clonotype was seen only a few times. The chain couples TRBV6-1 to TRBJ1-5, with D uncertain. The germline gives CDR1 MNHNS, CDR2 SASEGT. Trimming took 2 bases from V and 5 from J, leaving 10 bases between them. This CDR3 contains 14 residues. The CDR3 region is CASSEFGRHQPQHF. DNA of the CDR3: TGTGCCAGCAGTGAATTCGGGCGCCATCAGCCCCAGCATTTT.

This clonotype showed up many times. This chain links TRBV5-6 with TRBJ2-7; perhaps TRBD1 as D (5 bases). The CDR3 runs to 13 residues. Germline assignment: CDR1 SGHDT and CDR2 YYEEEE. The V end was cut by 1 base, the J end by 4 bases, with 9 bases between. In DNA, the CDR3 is TGTGCCAGCAGCTTGCCCAGGGCGTACGAGCAGTACTTC. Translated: CASSLPRAYEQYF.

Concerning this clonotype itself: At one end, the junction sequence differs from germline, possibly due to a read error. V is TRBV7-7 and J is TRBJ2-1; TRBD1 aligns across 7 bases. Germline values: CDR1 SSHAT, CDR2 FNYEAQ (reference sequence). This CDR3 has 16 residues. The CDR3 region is CASSLGEQGSYNEQFF. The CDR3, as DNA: TGTGCTAGCAGCTTAGGCGAACAGGGGTCCTACAATGAGCAGTTCTTC.

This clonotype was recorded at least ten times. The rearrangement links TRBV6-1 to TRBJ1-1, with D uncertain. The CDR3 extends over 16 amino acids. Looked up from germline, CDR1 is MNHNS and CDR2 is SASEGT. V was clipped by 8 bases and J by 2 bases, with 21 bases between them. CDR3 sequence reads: CASPPPPPVENTEAFF. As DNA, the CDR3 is TGTGCCAGCCCACCCCCACCCCCGGTCGAAAACACTGAAGCTTTCTTT.

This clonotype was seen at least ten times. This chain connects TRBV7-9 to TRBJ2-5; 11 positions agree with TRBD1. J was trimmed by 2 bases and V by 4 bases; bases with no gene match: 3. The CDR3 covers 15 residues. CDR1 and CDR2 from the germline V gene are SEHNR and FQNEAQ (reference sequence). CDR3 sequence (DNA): TGTGCCAGCAGCTCTGGACAGGGGGCACAAGAGACCCAGTACTTC. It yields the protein CASSSGQGAQETQYF.

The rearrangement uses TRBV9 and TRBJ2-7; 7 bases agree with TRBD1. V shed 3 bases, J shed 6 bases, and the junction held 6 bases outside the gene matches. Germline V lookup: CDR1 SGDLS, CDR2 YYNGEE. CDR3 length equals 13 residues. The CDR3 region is CASSDRDSREQYF. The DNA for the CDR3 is TGTGCCAGCAGCGACCGGGACAGCCGCGAGCAGTACTTC.

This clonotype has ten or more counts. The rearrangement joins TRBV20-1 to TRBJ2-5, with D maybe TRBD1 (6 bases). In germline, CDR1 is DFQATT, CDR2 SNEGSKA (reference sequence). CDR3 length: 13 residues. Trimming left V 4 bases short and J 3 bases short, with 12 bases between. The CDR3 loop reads CSATYYREETQYF. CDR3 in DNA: TGCAGTGCTACCTACTACAGGGAAGAGACCCAGTACTTC.

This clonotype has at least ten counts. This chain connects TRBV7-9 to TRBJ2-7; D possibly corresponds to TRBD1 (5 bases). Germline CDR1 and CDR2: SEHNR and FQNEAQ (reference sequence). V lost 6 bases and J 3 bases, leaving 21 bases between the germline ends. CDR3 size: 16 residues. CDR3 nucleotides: TGTGCCAGCAGTTCACCTCCCCAGGGCGTAGACTACGAGCAGTACTTC. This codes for CASSSPPQGVDYEQYF.

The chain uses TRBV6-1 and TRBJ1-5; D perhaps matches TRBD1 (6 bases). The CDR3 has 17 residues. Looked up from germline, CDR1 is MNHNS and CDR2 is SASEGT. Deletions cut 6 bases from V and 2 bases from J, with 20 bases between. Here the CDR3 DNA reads TGTGCCAGCAGCCCACTCTCCTCACAGGGCGGCAATCAGCCCCAGCATTTT. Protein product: CASSPLSSQGGNQPQHF.

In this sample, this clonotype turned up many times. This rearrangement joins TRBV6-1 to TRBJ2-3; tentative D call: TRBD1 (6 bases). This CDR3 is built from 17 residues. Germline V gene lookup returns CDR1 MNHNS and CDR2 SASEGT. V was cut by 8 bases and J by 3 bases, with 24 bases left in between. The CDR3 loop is CASSLGAVGSGTDTQYF. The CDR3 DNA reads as TGTGCCAGCTCCTTGGGGGCAGTGGGGTCGGGAACAGATACGCAGTATTTT.

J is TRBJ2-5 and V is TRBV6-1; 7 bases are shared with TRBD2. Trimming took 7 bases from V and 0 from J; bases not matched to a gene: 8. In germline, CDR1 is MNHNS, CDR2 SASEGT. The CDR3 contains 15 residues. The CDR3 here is CASIAGTTNQETQYF. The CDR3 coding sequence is TGTGCCAGCATCGCTGGGACTACCAACCAAGAGACCCAGTACTTC.

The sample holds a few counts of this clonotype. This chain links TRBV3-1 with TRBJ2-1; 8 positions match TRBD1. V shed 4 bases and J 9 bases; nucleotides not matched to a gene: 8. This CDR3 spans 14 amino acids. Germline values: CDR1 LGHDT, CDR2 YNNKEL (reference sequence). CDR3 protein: CASSPQGQGSEQFF. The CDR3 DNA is TGTGCCAGCAGCCCACAAGGACAGGGTAGTGAGCAGTTCTTC.

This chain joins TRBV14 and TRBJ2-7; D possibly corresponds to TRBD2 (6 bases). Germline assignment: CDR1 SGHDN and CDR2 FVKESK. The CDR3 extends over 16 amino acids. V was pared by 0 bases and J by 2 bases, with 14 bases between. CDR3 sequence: CASSQEEGPGAYEQYF. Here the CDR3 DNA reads TGTGCCAGCAGCCAAGAGGAGGGACCGGGGGCCTACGAGCAGTACTTC. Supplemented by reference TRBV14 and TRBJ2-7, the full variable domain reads EAGVTQFPSHSVIEKGQTVTLRCDPISGHDNLYWYRRVMGKEIKFLLHFVKESKQDESGMPNNRFLAERTGGTYSTLKVQPAELEDSGVYFCASSQEEGPGAYEQYFGPGTRLTVT.

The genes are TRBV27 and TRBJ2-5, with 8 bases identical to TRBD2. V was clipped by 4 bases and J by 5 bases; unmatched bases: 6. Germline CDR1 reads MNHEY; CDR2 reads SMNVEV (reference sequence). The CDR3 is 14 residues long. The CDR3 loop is CASSSRSGTETQYF. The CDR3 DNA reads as TGTGCCAGCAGTTCTCGTAGCGGGACGGAGACCCAGTACTTC.

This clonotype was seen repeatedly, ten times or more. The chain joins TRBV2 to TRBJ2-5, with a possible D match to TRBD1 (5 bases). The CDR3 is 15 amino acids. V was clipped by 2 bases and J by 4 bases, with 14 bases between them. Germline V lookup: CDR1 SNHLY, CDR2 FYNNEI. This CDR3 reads CASSEYRPRGETQYF. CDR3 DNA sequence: TGTGCCAGCAGTGAATATCGTCCAAGGGGAGAGACCCAGTACTTC.

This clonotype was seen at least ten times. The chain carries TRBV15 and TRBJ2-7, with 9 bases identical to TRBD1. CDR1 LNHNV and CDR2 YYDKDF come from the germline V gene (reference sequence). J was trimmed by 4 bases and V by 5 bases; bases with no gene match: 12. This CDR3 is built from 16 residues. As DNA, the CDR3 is TGTGCCACCAGCGACCCTAACAGGGGGCGGGCGTACGAGCAGTACTTC. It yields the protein CATSDPNRGRAYEQYF.

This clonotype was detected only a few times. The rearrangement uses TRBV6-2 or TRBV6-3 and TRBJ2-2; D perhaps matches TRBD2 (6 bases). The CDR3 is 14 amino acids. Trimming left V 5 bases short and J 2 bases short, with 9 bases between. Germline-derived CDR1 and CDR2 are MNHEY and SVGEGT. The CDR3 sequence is CASSERANTGELFF. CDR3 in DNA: TGTGCCAGCAGTGAGCGGGCAAACACCGGGGAGCTGTTTTTT.

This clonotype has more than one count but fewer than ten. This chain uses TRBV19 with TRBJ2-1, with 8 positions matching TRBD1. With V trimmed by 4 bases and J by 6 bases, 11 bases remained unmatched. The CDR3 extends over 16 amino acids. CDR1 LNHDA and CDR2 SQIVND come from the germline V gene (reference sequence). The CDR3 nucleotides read TGTGCCAGTAGTAAGTTTTATGGACAGGGAAGCAATGAGCAGTTCTTC. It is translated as CASSKFYGQGSNEQFF.

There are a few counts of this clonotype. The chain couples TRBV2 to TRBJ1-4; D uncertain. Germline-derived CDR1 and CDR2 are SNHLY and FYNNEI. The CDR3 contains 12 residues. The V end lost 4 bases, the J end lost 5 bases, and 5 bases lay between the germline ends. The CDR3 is CASSVPNEKLFF. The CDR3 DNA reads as TGTGCCAGCAGTGTCCCCAATGAAAAACTGTTTTTT.

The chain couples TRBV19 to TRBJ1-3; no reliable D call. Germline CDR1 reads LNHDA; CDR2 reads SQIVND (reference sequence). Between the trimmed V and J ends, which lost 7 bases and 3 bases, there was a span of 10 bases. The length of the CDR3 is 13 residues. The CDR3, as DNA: TGTGCCAGTATGTATGGGCTTGGAAACACCATATATTTT. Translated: CASMYGLGNTIYF. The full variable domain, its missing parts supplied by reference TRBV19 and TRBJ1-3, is DGGITQSPKYLFRKEGQNVTLSCEQNLNHDAMYWYRQDPGQGLRLIYYSQIVNDFQKGDIAEGYSVSREKKESFPLTVTSAQKNPTAFYLCASMYGLGNTIYFGEGSWLTVV.

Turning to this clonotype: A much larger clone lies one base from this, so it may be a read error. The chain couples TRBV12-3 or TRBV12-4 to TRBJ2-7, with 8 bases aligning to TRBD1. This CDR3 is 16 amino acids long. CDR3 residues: CASSSIQGERNYVQYF. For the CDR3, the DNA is TGTGCCAGCAGTTCCATACAGGGGGAGAGAAACTACGTGCAGTACTTC.

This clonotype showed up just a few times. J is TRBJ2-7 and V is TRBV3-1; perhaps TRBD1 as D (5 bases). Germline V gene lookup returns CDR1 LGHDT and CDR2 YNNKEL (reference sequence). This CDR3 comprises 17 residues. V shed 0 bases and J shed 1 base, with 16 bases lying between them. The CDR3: CASSQDRARQISYEQYF. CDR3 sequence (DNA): TGTGCCAGCAGCCAAGATCGTGCGAGACAGATATCCTACGAGCAGTACTTC.

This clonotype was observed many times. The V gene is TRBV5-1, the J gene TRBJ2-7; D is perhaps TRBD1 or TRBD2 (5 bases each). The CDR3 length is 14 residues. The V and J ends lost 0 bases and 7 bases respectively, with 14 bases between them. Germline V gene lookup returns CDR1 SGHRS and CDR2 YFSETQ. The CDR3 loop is CASSLAGAGREQYF. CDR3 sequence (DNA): TGCGCCAGCAGCTTGGCCGGGGCAGGAAGAGAGCAGTACTTC.

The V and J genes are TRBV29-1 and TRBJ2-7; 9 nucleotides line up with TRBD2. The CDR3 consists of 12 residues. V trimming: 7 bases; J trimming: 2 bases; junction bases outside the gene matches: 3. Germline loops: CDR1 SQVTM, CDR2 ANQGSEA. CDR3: CSAGLAAYEQYF. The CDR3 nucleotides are TGCAGCGCGGGACTAGCAGCCTACGAGCAGTACTTC.

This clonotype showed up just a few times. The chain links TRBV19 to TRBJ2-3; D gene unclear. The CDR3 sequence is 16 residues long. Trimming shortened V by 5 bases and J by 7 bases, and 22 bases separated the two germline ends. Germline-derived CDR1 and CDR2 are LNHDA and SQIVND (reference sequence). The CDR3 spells CASSARLSSSLNTQYF. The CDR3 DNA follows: TGTGCCAGTAGTGCACGACTTTCTTCCAGTCTCAATACGCAGTATTTT.